A single sample gave rise to the 2 T cell receptor beta chains below, sequenced in a study of T cell responses to AZD1222 COVID-19 vaccine. Method: immunoSEQ multiplex PCR; TCRdb's copy keeps in-frame clones and lacks some. The sample has roughly 130,000 clones; 91% are singletons. The starting material was peripheral blood, obtained on day 0 of AZD1222 vaccination. These receptors were obtained from an adult in good health.

The chain carries TRBV19 and TRBJ1-5; D possibly corresponds to TRBD1 (5 bases). V shed 11 bases and J shed 4 bases, with 12 bases lying between them. There are 12 residues in the CDR3. Per germline, CDR1 LNHDA and CDR2 SQIVND (reference sequence). The CDR3 DNA sequence: TGTGCCGTCGGGGAGGGGAATCAGCCCCAGCATTTT. Translated, it gives CAVGEGNQPQHF.

This chain joins TRBV7-2 and TRBJ2-7; D is uncertain. Trimming took off 4 bases at V and 5 bases at J, with 15 bases between the two ends. This CDR3 is built from 14 residues. Looked up from germline, CDR1 is SGHTA and CDR2 is FQGNSA. In DNA form, the CDR3 reads TGTGCCAGCAGCTCGGACGTTCTTTCCCACGAGCAGTACTTC. This gives the protein CASSSDVLSHEQYF.